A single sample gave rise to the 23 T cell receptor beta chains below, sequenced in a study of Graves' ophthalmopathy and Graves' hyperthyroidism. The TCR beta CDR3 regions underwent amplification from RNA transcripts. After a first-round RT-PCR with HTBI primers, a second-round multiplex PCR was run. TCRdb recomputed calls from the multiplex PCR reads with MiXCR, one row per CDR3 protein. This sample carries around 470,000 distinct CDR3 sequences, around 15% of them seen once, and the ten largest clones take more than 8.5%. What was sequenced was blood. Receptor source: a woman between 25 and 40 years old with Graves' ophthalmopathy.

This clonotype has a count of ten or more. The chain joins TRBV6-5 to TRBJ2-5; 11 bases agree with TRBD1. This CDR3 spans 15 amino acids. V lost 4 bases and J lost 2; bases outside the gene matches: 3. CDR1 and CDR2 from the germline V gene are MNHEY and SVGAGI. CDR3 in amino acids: CASSSDRGPQETQYF. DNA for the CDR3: TGTGCCAGCAGTTCGGACAGGGGGCCGCAAGAGACCCAGTACTTC.

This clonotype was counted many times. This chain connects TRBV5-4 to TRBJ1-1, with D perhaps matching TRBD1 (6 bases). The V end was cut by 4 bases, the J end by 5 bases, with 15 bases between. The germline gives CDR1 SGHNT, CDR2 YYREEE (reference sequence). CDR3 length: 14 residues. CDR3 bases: TGTGCCAGCAGCCAGATACAGGGTCGGACTGAAGCTTTCTTT. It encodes CASSQIQGRTEAFF.

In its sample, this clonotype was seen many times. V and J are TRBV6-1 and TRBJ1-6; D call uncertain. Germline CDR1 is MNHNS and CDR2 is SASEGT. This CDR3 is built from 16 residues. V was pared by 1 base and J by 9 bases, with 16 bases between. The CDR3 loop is CASSEVDPGRGSPLHF. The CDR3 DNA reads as TGTGCCAGCAGTGAAGTGGACCCGGGTCGTGGTTCACCCCTCCACTTT.

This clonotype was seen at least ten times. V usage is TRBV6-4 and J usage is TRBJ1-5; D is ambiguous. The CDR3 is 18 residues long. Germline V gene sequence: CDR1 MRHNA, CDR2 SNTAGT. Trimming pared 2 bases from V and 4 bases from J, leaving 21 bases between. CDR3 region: CASSDVYPGTPANQPQHF. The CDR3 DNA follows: TGTGCCAGCAGTGACGTTTATCCGGGAACACCGGCGAATCAGCCCCAGCATTTT.

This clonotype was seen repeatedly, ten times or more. The DNA for the CDR3 is TGCAGTGCCGAGGGACTAGCGGAATCCTACGAGCAGTACTTC. Amino acids: CSAEGLAESYEQYF. V gene TRBV20-1 combines with J gene TRBJ2-7, with 11 positions matching TRBD2. CDR3 length: 14 residues. CDR1 DFQATT and CDR2 SNEGSKA come from the germline V gene (reference sequence). With V trimmed by 6 bases and J by 1 base, 5 bases remained unmatched.

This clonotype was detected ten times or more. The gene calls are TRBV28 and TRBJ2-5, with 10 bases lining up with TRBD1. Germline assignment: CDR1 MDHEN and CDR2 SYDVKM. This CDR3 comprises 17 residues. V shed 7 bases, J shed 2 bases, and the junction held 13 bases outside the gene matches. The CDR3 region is CASIKGTGTGVQETQYF. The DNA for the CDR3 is TGTGCCAGCATCAAAGGAACCGGGACAGGGGTACAAGAGACCCAGTACTTC.

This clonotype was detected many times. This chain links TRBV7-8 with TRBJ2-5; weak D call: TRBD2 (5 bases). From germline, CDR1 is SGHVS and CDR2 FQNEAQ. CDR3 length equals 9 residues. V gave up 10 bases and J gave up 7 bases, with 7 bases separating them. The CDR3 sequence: CATEGTQYF. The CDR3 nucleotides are TGTGCCACCGAGGGGACCCAGTACTTC.

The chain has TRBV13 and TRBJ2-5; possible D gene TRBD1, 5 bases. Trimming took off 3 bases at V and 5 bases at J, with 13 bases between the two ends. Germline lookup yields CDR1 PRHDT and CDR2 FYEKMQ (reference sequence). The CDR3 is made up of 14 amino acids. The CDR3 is CASSLGLGLETQYF. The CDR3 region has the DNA TGTGCCAGCAGCTTGGGGCTTGGGCTGGAGACCCAGTACTTC.

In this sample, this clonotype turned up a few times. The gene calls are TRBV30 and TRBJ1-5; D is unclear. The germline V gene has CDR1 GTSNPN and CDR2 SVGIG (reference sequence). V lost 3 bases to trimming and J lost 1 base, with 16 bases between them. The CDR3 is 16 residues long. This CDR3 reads CAWSRLGQNSNQPQHF. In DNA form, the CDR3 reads TGTGCCTGGAGCCGACTCGGGCAGAACAGCAATCAGCCCCAGCATTTT.

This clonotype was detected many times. CDR3 nucleotides: TGTGCCAGCAGCACCGGGACAGGGGTATCACCCCTCCACTTT. As protein: CASSTGTGVSPLHF. V gene TRBV6-2 or TRBV6-3 combines with J gene TRBJ1-6, with TRBD1 matching 10 bases. The V segment lost 6 bases and the J segment 10 bases; nucleotides outside the gene matches: 6. From germline, CDR1 is MNHEY and CDR2 SVGEGT. CDR3 length: 14 amino acids.

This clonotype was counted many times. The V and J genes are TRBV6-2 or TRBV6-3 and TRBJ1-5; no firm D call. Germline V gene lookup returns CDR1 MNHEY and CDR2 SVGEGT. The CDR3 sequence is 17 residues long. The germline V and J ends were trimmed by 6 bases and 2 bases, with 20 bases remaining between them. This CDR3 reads CASSPSPTDAGNQPQHF. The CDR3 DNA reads TGTGCCAGCAGCCCATCCCCGACGGACGCAGGCAATCAGCCCCAGCATTTT.

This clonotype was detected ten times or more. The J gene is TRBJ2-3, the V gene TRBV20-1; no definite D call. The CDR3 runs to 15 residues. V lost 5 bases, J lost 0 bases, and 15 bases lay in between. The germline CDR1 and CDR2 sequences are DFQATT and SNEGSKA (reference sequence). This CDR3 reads CSAPNRWTSTDTQYF. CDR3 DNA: TGCAGTGCTCCCAACAGATGGACGAGCACAGATACGCAGTATTTT.

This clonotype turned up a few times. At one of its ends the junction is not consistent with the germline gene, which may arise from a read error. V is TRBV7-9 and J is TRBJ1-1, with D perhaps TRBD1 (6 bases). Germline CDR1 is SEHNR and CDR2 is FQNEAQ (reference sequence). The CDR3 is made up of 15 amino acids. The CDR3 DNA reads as TGTGCCAGCAGCTCTCCGGGACATTCGAACACTGAAGCTTGCTTT. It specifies CASSSPGHSNTEACF.

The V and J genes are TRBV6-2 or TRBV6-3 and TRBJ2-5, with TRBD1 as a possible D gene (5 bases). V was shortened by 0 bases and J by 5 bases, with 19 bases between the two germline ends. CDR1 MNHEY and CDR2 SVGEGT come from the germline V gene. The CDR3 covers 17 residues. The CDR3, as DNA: TGTGCCAGCAGTTACTCGAATTACAGGCCCAAGCGTGAGACCCAGTACTTC. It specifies CASSYSNYRPKRETQYF.

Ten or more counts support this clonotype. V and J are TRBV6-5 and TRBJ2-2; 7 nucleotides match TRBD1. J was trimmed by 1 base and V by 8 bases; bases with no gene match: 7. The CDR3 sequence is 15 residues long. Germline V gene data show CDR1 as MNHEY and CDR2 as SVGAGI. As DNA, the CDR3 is TGTGCCAGCTCTAGAGGGACAGAGAACACCGGGGAGCTGTTTTTT. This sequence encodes CASSRGTENTGELFF.

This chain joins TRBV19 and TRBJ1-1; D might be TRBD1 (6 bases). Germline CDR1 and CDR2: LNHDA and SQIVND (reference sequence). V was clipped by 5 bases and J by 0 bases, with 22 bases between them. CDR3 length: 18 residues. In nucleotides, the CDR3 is TGTGCCAGTAGTCCTACGGAACCGGGACACCTGATGAACACTGAAGCTTTCTTT. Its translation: CASSPTEPGHLMNTEAFF. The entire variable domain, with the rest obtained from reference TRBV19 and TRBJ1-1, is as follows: DGGITQSPKYLFRKEGQNVTLSCEQNLNHDAMYWYRQDPGQGLRLIYYSQIVNDFQKGDIAEGYSVSREKKESFPLTVTSAQKNPTAFYLCASSPTEPGHLMNTEAFFGQGTRLTVV.

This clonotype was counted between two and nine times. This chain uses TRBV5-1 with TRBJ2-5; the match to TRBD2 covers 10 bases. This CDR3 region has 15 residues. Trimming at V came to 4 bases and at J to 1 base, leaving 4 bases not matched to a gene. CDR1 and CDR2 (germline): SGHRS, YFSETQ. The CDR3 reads CASSILAGFQETQYF. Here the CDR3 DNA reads TGCGCCAGCAGCATACTAGCGGGGTTCCAAGAGACCCAGTACTTC.

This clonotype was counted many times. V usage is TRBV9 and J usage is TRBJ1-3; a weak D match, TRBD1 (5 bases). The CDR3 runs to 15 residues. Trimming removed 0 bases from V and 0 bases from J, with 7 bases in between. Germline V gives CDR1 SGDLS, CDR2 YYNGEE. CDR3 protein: CASSVGDGSGNTIYF. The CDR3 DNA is TGTGCCAGCAGCGTAGGGGACGGCTCTGGAAACACCATATATTTT.

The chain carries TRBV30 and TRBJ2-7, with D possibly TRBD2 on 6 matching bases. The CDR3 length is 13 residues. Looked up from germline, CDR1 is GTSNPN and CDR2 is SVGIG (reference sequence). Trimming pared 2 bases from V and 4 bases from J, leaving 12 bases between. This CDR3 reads CAWSLRGLYEQYF. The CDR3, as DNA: TGTGCCTGGAGTTTGCGGGGCCTTTACGAGCAGTACTTC. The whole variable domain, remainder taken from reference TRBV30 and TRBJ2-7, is SQTIHQWPATLVQPVGSPLSLECTVEGTSNPNLYWYRQAAGRGLQLLFYSVGIGQISSEVPQNLSASRPQDRQFILSSKKLLLSDSGFYLCAWSLRGLYEQYFGPGTRLTVT.

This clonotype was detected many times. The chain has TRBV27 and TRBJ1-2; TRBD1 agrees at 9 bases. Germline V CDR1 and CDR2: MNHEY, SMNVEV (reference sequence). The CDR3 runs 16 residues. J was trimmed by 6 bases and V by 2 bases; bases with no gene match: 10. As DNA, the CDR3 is TGTGCCAGCAGTTTAGGTATTGGGGACAGGGAGCATGGCTACACCTTC. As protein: CASSLGIGDREHGYTF.

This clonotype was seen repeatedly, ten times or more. In DNA form, the CDR3 reads TGTGCCAGCAGCGCGGGACAGATGAACACTGAAGCTTTCTTT. This gives the protein CASSAGQMNTEAFF. This chain joins TRBV9 and TRBJ1-1, with 7 bases identical to TRBD1. CDR3 length: 14 residues. With V trimmed by 3 bases and J by 0 bases, 2 bases remained unmatched. From germline, CDR1 is SGDLS and CDR2 YYNGEE.

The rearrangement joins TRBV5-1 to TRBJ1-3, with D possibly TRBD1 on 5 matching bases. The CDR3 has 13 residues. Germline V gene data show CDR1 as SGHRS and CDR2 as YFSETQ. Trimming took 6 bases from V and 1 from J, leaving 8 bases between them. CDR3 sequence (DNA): TGCGCCAGCACATCAGGGTCTGGAAACACCATATATTTT. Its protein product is CASTSGSGNTIYF.

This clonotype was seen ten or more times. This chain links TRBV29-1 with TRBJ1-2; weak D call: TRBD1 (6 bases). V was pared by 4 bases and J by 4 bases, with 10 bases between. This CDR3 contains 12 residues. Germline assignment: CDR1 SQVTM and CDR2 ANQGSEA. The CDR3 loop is CSVADRLYGYTF. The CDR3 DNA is TGCAGCGTTGCGGACAGACTCTATGGCTACACCTTC.